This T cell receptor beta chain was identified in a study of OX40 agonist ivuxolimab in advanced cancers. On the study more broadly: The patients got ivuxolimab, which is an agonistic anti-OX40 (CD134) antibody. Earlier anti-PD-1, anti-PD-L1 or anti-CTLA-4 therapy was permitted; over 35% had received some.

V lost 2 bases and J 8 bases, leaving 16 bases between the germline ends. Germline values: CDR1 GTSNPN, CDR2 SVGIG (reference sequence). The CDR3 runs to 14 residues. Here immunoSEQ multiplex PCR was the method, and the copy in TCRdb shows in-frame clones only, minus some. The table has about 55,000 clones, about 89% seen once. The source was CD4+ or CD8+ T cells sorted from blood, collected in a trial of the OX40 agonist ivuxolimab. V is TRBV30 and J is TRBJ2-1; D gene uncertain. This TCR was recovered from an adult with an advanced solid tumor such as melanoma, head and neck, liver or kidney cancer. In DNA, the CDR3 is TGTGCCTGGAGTCTATACGTTGAGGTTGATGAGCAGTTCTTC. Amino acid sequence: CAWSLYVEVDEQFF.